These 27 T cell receptor beta chains came from one sample sequenced in a study of cytomegalovirus exposure and HLA in healthy donors. Primers for the PCR totalled 60 Vbeta and 13 Jbeta. The assay was immunoSEQ multiplex PCR, and TCRdb's table has in-frame clones only and misses some. The sample includes some 95,000 clones, 69% of them seen just once. The sequencing sample was made of PBMCs. The receptors originated from a female donor in good health and CMV-seronegative.

This clone was found a few times. The chain links TRBV7-9 to TRBJ1-1; TRBD1 matches at 8 bases. Germline-derived CDR1 and CDR2 are SEHNR and FQNEAQ (reference sequence). Germline trimming cut 5 bases from V and 5 bases from J; bases unmatched to any gene: 4. The CDR3 totals 13 residues. CDR3 residues: CASSLDRVTEAFF. The CDR3 coding sequence is TGTGCCAGCAGCCTGGACAGGGTGACTGAAGCTTTCTTT.

The chain links TRBV6-6 to TRBJ2-7, with D tentatively TRBD1 (6 bases). The CDR3 contains 15 residues. Between the trimmed V and J ends, which lost 6 bases and 2 bases, there was a span of 17 bases. Germline CDR1 reads MNHNY; CDR2 reads SVGAGI (reference sequence). In DNA form, the CDR3 reads TGTGCCAGCAGCCGCTGGGGGCAGGGACCCTACGAGCAGTACTTC. Translating it yields CASSRWGQGPYEQYF.

This clone was found a few times. The chain is built from TRBV19 and TRBJ2-7; D uncertain. Germline V gives CDR1 LNHDA, CDR2 SQIVND (reference sequence). The CDR3 covers 16 residues. Trimming shortened V by 1 base and J by 1 base, and 14 bases separated the two germline ends. CDR3 in DNA: TGTGCCAGTAGTATAGCCCAGTCCGCCTCATCCTACGAGCAGTACTTC. Translation: CASSIAQSASSYEQYF.

This chain links TRBV5-1 with TRBJ1-3; D is perhaps TRBD1 (6 bases). There are 15 residues in the CDR3. Per the germline V gene, CDR1 is SGHRS and CDR2 is YFSETQ. The V gene lost 4 bases and the J gene lost 0 bases, with 11 bases spanning the gap. The CDR3 loop is CASSPDSYSGNTIYF. CDR3 sequence (DNA): TGCGCCAGCAGCCCGGACAGTTACTCTGGAAACACCATATATTTT. The variable domain in full, completed from reference TRBV5-1 and TRBJ1-3, reads KAGVTQTPRYLIKTRGQQVTLSCSPISGHRSVSWYQQTPGQGLQFLFEYFSETQRNKGNFPGRFSGRQFSNSRSEMNVSTLELGDSALYLCASSPDSYSGNTIYFGEGSWLTVV.

The chain joins TRBV19 to TRBJ2-3, with a possible D match to TRBD2 (6 bases). V lost 6 bases, J lost 4 bases, and 17 bases lay in between. The germline V gene encodes CDR1 LNHDA and CDR2 SQIVND (reference sequence). This CDR3 has 15 residues. Written as DNA, the CDR3 is TGTGCCAGTAGACCTTTGGGGGGAGAGGCAGATACGCAGTATTTT. Protein: CASRPLGGEADTQYF.

The V call is TRBV12-5, the J call TRBJ2-2, with no clear D. The germline V gene has CDR1 LGHNT and CDR2 FRNRAP. The V end was cut by 6 bases, the J end by 3 bases, with 8 bases between. The CDR3 extends over 13 amino acids. The CDR3 sequence: CASGSSDTGELFF. The CDR3 nucleotides are TGTGCTAGTGGAAGTTCGGACACCGGGGAGCTGTTTTTT.

The gene calls are TRBV7-9 and TRBJ2-1; 7 bases line up with TRBD2. V shed 1 base and J 8 bases; nucleotides not matched to a gene: 8. The CDR3 consists of 15 residues. Germline CDR1 reads SEHNR; CDR2 reads FQNEAQ (reference sequence). CDR3 sequence: CASSLGATSTDEQFF. CDR3 DNA: TGTGCCAGCAGCTTAGGGGCGACTAGCACCGATGAGCAGTTCTTC.

The chain has TRBV5-8 and TRBJ2-3; 9 bases line up with TRBD1. Germline CDR1 is SGHTS and CDR2 is YDEGEE. This CDR3 spans 15 amino acids. V lost 4 bases and J lost 3; bases outside the gene matches: 6. Written as DNA, the CDR3 is TGTGCCAGCAGCAGAGGGACAGGGAAGACAGATACGCAGTATTTT. Encoded protein: CASSRGTGKTDTQYF.

This clone came up once. The chain joins TRBV4-3 to TRBJ1-1; D gene uncertain. Germline CDR1 is LGHNA and CDR2 is YSLEER. V lost 1 base to trimming and J lost 0 bases, with 9 bases between them. The CDR3 runs 15 residues. DNA for the CDR3: TGCGCCAGCAGCCAAGGAGGGTTCATGAACACTGAAGCTTTCTTT. Its translation is CASSQGGFMNTEAFF.

This clone occurred a few times. The chain joins TRBV5-5 to TRBJ1-2; 7 nucleotides match TRBD1. J lost 4 bases, V lost 6 bases, and 9 bases had no gene match. This CDR3 is 14 amino acids long. Germline V gives CDR1 SGHKS, CDR2 YYEKEE (reference sequence). The CDR3 loop reads CASTRGEGAYGYTF. CDR3 nucleotides: TGTGCCAGCACCCGAGGAGAGGGGGCCTATGGCTACACCTTC.

This chain connects TRBV30 to TRBJ2-7; TRBD1 aligns across 9 bases. With 7 bases clipped from V and 2 bases from J, the junction kept 12 bases outside the gene matches. Germline values: CDR1 GTSNPN, CDR2 SVGIG (reference sequence). The CDR3 has 15 amino acids. The CDR3 sequence is CAYEGKRDRAYEQYF. The DNA of the CDR3 is TGTGCCTACGAGGGGAAAAGGGACAGGGCCTACGAGCAGTACTTC.

This chain joins TRBV7-2 and TRBJ1-2, with a possible D match to TRBD1 (5 bases). The V gene lost 2 bases and the J gene lost 7 bases, with 14 bases spanning the gap. Germline V gene lookup returns CDR1 SGHTA and CDR2 FQGNSA. CDR3 length equals 14 residues. The CDR3 DNA reads as TGTGCCAGCAGCTTACCAGGCAGGGAGGTTGGCTACACCTTC. Translation gives CASSLPGREVGYTF. The full variable domain, completed using reference TRBV7-2 and TRBJ1-2, is GAGVSQSPSNKVTEKGKDVELRCDPISGHTALYWYRQSLGQGLEFLIYFQGNSAPDKSGLPSDRFSAERTGGSVSTLTIQRTQQEDSAVYLCASSLPGREVGYTFGSGTRLTVV.

The rearrangement links TRBV18 to TRBJ1-5; TRBD1 matches at 8 bases. After removal of 3 bases from V and 5 bases from J, the junction contained 3 bases not matched to a gene. Germline CDR1 and CDR2: KGHSH and LQKENI. CDR3 size: 14 residues. The CDR3: CASSPGQGHQPQHF. The CDR3 nucleotides are TGTGCCAGCTCACCCGGACAGGGTCATCAGCCCCAGCATTTT.

There are a few counts of this clone. The chain links TRBV4-1 to TRBJ1-1; D is unresolved. CDR3 length equals 16 residues. Germline CDR1 is MGHRA and CDR2 is YSYEKL. The ends were cut back, 1 base at V and 0 bases at J, with 12 bases in the middle. In DNA, the CDR3 is TGCGCCAGCAGCCAAGTCAACAGTATCATGAACACTGAAGCTTTCTTT. It codes for CASSQVNSIMNTEAFF.

The chain carries TRBV11-2 and TRBJ2-3; no clear D gene. Germline CDR1 SGHAT, CDR2 FQNNGV. V was clipped by 4 bases and J by 4 bases, with 12 bases between them. The CDR3 length is 14 residues. The CDR3 is CASSSTVEADTQYF. The CDR3 region has the DNA TGTGCCAGCAGCTCGACTGTAGAGGCAGATACGCAGTATTTT.

The chain combines TRBV10-1 with TRBJ2-4; D possibly corresponds to TRBD1 (5 bases). Trimming cost V 6 bases and J 3 bases, with 9 bases left between them. Germline loops: CDR1 WNHNN, CDR2 SYGVQD (reference sequence). CDR3 size: 13 residues. The CDR3 loop is CASSRVGKNIQYF. The CDR3 DNA follows: TGCGCCAGCAGCAGGGTTGGCAAAAACATTCAGTACTTC.

The rearrangement joins TRBV4-2 to TRBJ2-2, with TRBD2 matching 11 bases. Germline loops: CDR1 LGHNA, CDR2 YNFKEQ. The CDR3 is 18 residues long. With 4 bases clipped from V and 7 bases from J, the junction kept 14 bases outside the gene matches. CDR3 DNA sequence: TGTGCCAGCAGCCCCTCCCTTTTAGCGGGAGGGCCGAACGGGGAGCTGTTTTTT. The encoded protein is CASSPSLLAGGPNGELFF.

This clone was counted between two and nine times. The genes are TRBV2 and TRBJ1-3; the match to TRBD1 covers 8 bases. The V gene's germline CDR1 is SNHLY and CDR2 FYNNEI. Germline trimming cut 6 bases from V and 8 bases from J; bases unmatched to any gene: 6. The CDR3 loop spans 13 amino acids. The CDR3: CASRLTGGDTIYF. The DNA for the CDR3 is TGTGCCAGCAGGCTTACAGGGGGGGACACCATATATTTT.

The rearrangement links TRBV6-1 to TRBJ2-2, with D perhaps TRBD2 (6 bases). The CDR3 spans 13 residues. The V gene lost 7 bases and the J gene lost 3 bases, with 9 bases spanning the gap. CDR1 and CDR2 from the germline V gene are MNHNS and SASEGT. CDR3 residues: CASKGLDTGELFF. The CDR3 nucleotides read TGTGCCAGCAAGGGACTGGACACCGGGGAGCTGTTTTTT.

In this sample, this clone turned up a few times. The chain is built from TRBV7-2 and TRBJ2-7; no reliable D call. The CDR3 has 15 residues. Trimming removed 1 base at V and 0 bases at J, with 10 bases between. The germline V gene encodes CDR1 SGHTA and CDR2 FQGNSA. For the CDR3, the DNA is TGTGCCAGCAGCTTAGATTCGGTCCTCTCCTACGAGCAGTACTTC. Residues: CASSLDSVLSYEQYF.

This clone has a handful of counts. The V call is TRBV14, the J call TRBJ2-1, with TRBD1 matching over 8 bases. CDR1 is SGHDN, CDR2 FVKESK, per germline. V was clipped by 2 bases and J by 14 bases; unmatched bases: 11. The CDR3 has 14 amino acids. The CDR3 nucleotides read TGTGCCAGCAGCCAACGACCGTCAGACAGGGGAGAGTTCTTC. Translating it yields CASSQRPSDRGEFF.

V gene TRBV2 combines with J gene TRBJ2-5, with 9 bases lining up with TRBD1. This CDR3 is 13 amino acids long. Germline lookup yields CDR1 SNHLY and CDR2 FYNNEI. J was trimmed by 5 bases and V by 9 bases; bases with no gene match: 7. CDR3: CASSGQGSETQYF. Written as DNA, the CDR3 is TGTGCCAGTTCGGGACAGGGTTCGGAGACCCAGTACTTC.

The chain recombines TRBV7-2 with TRBJ2-1, with a tentative D call TRBD1 (6 bases). The CDR3 is 15 residues long. Germline lookup yields CDR1 SGHTA and CDR2 FQGNSA. V lost 1 base and J lost 9, with 16 bases in between. CDR3 DNA sequence: TGTGCCAGCAGCTTAGGTGCCAGGGGAAGAGGTGAGCAGTTCTTC. Translation: CASSLGARGRGEQFF.

This clone has just a few counts. The V gene is TRBV9, the J gene TRBJ1-5; D unresolved. Per the germline V gene, CDR1 is SGDLS and CDR2 is YYNGEE. The CDR3 spans 13 residues. The V and J ends lost 0 bases and 3 bases respectively, with 4 bases between them. The CDR3 is CASSVVSNQPQHF. CDR3 DNA sequence: TGTGCCAGCAGCGTAGTATCCAATCAGCCCCAGCATTTT.

This clone was recorded once. The chain combines TRBV7-9 with TRBJ1-3, with TRBD1 as a possible D gene (6 bases). This CDR3 is built from 14 residues. Trimming took 5 bases from V and 3 from J, leaving 11 bases between them. Germline V CDR1 and CDR2: SEHNR, FQNEAQ (reference sequence). The DNA for the CDR3 is TGTGCCAGCAGCCCTGGACAGCGTGGAAACACCATATATTTT. Translating it yields CASSPGQRGNTIYF. The complete variable domain, with remaining parts taken from reference TRBV7-9 and TRBJ1-3, reads DTGVSQNPRHKITKRGQNVTFRCDPISEHNRLYWYRQTLGQGPEFLTYFQNEAQLEKSRLLSDRFSAERPKGSFSTLEIQRTEQGDSAMYLCASSPGQRGNTIYFGEGSWLTVV.

The chain couples TRBV5-6 to TRBJ1-2; no firm D call. This CDR3 region has 13 residues. In germline, CDR1 is SGHDT, CDR2 YYEEEE. Deletions cut 5 bases from V and 0 bases from J, with 8 bases between. The CDR3 nucleotides are TGTGCCAGCAGACGAGGAGCTAACTATGGCTACACCTTC. It specifies CASRRGANYGYTF.

The rearrangement uses TRBV9 and TRBJ1-2, with 9 nucleotides matching TRBD1. After removal of 1 base from V and 7 bases from J, the junction contained 2 bases not matched to a gene. There are 13 residues in the CDR3. The germline CDR1 and CDR2 sequences are SGDLS and YYNGEE. The CDR3 spells CASSVTGGSGYTF. The DNA for the CDR3 is TGTGCCAGCAGCGTAACAGGGGGCAGTGGCTACACCTTC.